Shown below are 8 T cell receptor beta chains from a single sample sequenced in a study of blood T cell repertoires in COVID-19. The data were produced by immunoSEQ multiplex PCR, yet TCRdb's version contains in-frame clones alone and is incomplete. Of some 250,000 clones listed, roughly 93% are singletons. The sequenced sample consisted of PBMCs or T cells enriched from blood (not recorded which). These receptors all stem from a woman in her forties with acute COVID-19.

The chain carries TRBV19 and TRBJ1-2; 7 nucleotides agree with TRBD1. The CDR3 sequence is 14 residues long. The germline V gene encodes CDR1 LNHDA and CDR2 SQIVND (reference sequence). V lost 3 bases and J lost 1; bases outside the gene matches: 2. The CDR3 is CASSIRGNNYGYTF. CDR3 bases: TGTGCCAGTAGTATCAGGGGGAATAACTATGGCTACACCTTC.

The V and J genes are TRBV2 and TRBJ2-1, with TRBD2 matching over 8 bases. The CDR3 runs to 12 residues. The germline V gene has CDR1 SNHLY and CDR2 FYNNEI. Unmatched junction bases numbered 7, after V lost 10 bases and J lost 8 bases. CDR3 DNA sequence: TGTGCCAACGGGGGGGGTTACGATGAGCAGTTCTTC. It encodes CANGGGYDEQFF.

The V call is TRBV19, the J call TRBJ1-3; D gene unclear. Trimming left V 8 bases short and J 4 bases short, with 18 bases between. Germline V lookup: CDR1 LNHDA, CDR2 SQIVND (reference sequence). The CDR3 runs to 15 residues. The CDR3 loop reads CASRTSTPGGNTIYF. DNA for the CDR3: TGTGCCAGTCGGACTTCGACGCCGGGGGGAAACACCATATATTTT.

The chain combines TRBV27 with TRBJ2-7; possible D gene TRBD1, 5 bases. The germline gives CDR1 MNHEY, CDR2 SMNVEV (reference sequence). The CDR3 length is 15 residues. The V gene lost 6 bases and the J gene lost 1 base, with 16 bases spanning the gap. CDR3 sequence reads: CASSPRPGISYEQYF. The DNA of the CDR3 is TGTGCCAGCAGCCCCCGGCCAGGGATTTCCTACGAGCAGTACTTC.

The chain carries TRBV6-6 and TRBJ2-1; TRBD2 matches at 13 bases. Germline CDR1 and CDR2: MNHNY and SVGAGI (reference sequence). The V segment lost 4 bases and the J segment 7 bases; nucleotides outside the gene matches: 7. This CDR3 is 16 amino acids long. The CDR3, as DNA: TGTGCCAGCAGTTCCCGGACTAGCGGGAGATGGAATGAGCAGTTCTTC. Translating it yields CASSSRTSGRWNEQFF.

The chain has TRBV12-3 or TRBV12-4 and TRBJ2-5; perhaps TRBD1 as D (6 bases). Trimming stripped 3 bases from V and 3 bases from J, with 8 bases between. The CDR3 extends over 13 amino acids. Here the CDR3 DNA reads TGTGCCAGCAGTTTTCGGACAGAAGAGACCCAGTACTTC. Protein product: CASSFRTEETQYF.

The chain carries TRBV9 and TRBJ1-3; D gene unclear. The germline V gene encodes CDR1 SGDLS and CDR2 YYNGEE. This CDR3 contains 15 residues. Trimming shortened V by 0 bases and J by 4 bases, and 11 bases separated the two germline ends. Here the CDR3 reads CASSVGAEKGNTIYF. The CDR3 bases are TGTGCCAGCAGCGTAGGGGCAGAGAAGGGAAACACCATATATTTT.

The chain uses TRBV6-1 and TRBJ2-7; 11 bases map to TRBD2. V shed 2 bases and J 0 bases; nucleotides not matched to a gene: 3. The V gene's germline CDR1 is MNHNS and CDR2 SASEGT. There are 16 residues in the CDR3. The CDR3 DNA is TGTGCCAGCAGTGAATTACTAGCGGGGGCCTCCTACGAGCAGTACTTC. Translated: CASSELLAGASYEQYF.